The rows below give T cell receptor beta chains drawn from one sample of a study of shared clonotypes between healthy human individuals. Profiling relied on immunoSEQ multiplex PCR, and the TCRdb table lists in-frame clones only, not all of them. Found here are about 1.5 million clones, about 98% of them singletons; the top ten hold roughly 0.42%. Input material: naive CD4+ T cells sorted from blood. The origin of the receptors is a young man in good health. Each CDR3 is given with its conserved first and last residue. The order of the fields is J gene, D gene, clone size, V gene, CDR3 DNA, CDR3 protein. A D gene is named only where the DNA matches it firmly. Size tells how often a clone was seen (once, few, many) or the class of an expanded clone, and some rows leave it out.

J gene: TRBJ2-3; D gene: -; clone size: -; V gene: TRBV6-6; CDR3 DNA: TGTGCCAGCAGTTCCCCTAGCGCATATACGCAGTATTTT; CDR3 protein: CASSSPSAYTQYF
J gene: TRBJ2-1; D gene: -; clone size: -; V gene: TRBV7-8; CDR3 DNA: TGTGCCAGCAGCTTAGGGTGGGAGCGCGATGAGCAGTTCTTC; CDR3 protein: CASSLGWERDEQFF
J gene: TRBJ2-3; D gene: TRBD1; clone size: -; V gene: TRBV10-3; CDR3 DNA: TGTGCCATCAGTTTGTTGGGACAGGGTACAGATACGCAGTATTTT; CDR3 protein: CAISLLGQGTDTQYF
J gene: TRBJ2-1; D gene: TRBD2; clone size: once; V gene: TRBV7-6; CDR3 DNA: TGTGCCAGCAGCTTAGGGGAGACTAGCGGAACCTACAATGAGCAGTTCTTC; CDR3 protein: CASSLGETSGTYNEQFF
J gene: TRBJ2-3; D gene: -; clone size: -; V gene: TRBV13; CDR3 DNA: TGTGCCAGCAGCTTCCCGAGCCAGCGAGCAGATACGCAGTATTTT; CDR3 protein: CASSFPSQRADTQYF
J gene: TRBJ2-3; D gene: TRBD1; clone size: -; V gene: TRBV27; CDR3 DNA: TGTGCCAGCAGTTTGGGGGGACAGGGGGCAGATACGCAGTATTTT; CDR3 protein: CASSLGGQGADTQYF
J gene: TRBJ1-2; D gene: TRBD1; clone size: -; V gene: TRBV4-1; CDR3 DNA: TGCGCCAGCAGCCAGCAGGGGGCTGGCTATGGCTACACCTTC; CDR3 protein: CASSQQGAGYGYTF
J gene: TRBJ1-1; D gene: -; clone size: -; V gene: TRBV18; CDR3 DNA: TGTGCCAGCTCACCCCCAGGTTCGACGTACTACACTGAAGCTTTCTTT; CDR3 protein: CASSPPGSTYYTEAFF
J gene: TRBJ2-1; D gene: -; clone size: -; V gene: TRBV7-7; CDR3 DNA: TGTGCCAGCAGCTTAACAGGGGGGGGTACTTACAATGAGCAGTTCTTC; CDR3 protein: CASSLTGGGTYNEQFF
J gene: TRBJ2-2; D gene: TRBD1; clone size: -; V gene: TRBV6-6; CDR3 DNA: TGTGCCAGCAGCTCTAGACAGGGGGCCACCGGGGAGCTGTTTTTT; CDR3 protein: CASSSRQGATGELFF
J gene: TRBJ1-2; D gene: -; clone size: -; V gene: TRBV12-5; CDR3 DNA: TGTGCTAGTGGTCTCGGCGCCTATGGCTACACCTTC; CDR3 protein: CASGLGAYGYTF
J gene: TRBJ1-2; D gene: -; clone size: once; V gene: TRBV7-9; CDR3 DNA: TGTGCCAGCAGCTTAGGCCCGGGCTATGGCTACACCTTC; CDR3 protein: CASSLGPGYGYTF
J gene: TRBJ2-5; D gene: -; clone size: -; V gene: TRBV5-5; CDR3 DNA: TGTGCCAGCAGTCCTATCCGGGCCAACGGGGAGACCCAGTACTTC; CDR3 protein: CASSPIRANGETQYF
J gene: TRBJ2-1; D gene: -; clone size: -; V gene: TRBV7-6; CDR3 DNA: TGTGCCAGCAGCTTTCTAGCGCTGGGAGAGAACAATGAGCAGTTCTTC; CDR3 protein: CASSFLALGENNEQFF
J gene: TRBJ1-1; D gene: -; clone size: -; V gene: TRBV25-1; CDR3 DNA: TGTGCCAGCAGTCAGCCGGGAGGCACTGAAGCTTTCTTT; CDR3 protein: CASSQPGGTEAFF
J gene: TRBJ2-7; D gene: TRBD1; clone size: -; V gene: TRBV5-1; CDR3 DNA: TGCGCCAGCAGCCAAACGGACAGGGCCTACGAGCAGTACTTC; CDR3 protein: CASSQTDRAYEQYF
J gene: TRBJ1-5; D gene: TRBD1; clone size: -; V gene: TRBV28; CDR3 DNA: TGTGCCAGCAGAGGGACAGGGGCTCTTGATAGCAATCAGCCCCAGCATTTT; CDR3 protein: CASRGTGALDSNQPQHF
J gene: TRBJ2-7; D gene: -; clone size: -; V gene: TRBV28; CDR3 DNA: TGTGCCAGCAGTTTAGTCGGGGCCCCCTACGAGCAGTACTTC; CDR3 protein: CASSLVGAPYEQYF
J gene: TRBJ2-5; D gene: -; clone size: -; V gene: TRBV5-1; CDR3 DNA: TGCGCCAGCAGCTTGTTTACCTCAGGGGCCCAAGAGACCCAGTACTTC; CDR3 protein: CASSLFTSGAQETQYF
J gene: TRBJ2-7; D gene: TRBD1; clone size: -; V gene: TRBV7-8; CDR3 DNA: TGTGCCAGCAGCTTAGCCGGGACAGGGAAGTTCGAGCAGTACTTC; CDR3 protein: CASSLAGTGKFEQYF
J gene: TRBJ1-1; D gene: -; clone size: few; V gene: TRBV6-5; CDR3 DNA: TGTGCCAGCAGTTACAGGAACACTGAAGCTTTCTTT; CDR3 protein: CASSYRNTEAFF
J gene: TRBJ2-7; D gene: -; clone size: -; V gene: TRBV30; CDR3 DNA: TGTGCCTGGAGTTCCCTAGTAGCGGCCTCCTACGAGCAGTACTTC; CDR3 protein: CAWSSLVAASYEQYF
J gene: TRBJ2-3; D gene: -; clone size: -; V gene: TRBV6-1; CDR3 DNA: TGTGCCAGCAGTGAAATGGGACCCGGGTGGACAGATACGCAGTATTTT; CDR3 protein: CASSEMGPGWTDTQYF
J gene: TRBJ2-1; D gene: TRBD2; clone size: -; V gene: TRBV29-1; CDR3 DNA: TGCAGCGTGGGGGTTGGGACTAGCGGGAGTTACAATGAGCAGTTCTTC; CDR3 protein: CSVGVGTSGSYNEQFF
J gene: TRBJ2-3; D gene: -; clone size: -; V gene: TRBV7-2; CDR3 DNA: TGTGCCAGCAGCAAAGGGGGGGGCGTTGGTACAGATACGCAGTATTTT; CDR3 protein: CASSKGGGVGTDTQYF
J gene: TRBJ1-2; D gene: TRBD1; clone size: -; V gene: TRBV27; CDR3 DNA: TGTGCCAGCACCGGACAGGGGGCCTATGGCTACACCTTC; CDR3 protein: CASTGQGAYGYTF
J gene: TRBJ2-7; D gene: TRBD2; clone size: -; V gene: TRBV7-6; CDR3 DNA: TGTGCCAGCAGCTTATCGGCCGGGAGGGTAAGGATCGCCTACGAGCAGTACTTC; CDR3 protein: CASSLSAGRVRIAYEQYF
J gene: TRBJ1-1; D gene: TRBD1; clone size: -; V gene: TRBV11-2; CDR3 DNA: TGTGCCAGCAGCTCGGGACAGAGAAGAGGGACTGAAGCTTTCTTT; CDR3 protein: CASSSGQRRGTEAFF
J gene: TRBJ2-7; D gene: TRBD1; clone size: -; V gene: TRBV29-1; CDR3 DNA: TGCAGCGTTGAAGACCCGGGGACAGGGGCGACCTACGAGCAGTACTTC; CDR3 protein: CSVEDPGTGATYEQYF
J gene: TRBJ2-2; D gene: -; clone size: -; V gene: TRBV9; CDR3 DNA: TGTGCCAGCAGCTCCGCCCCCCCGAGCACCGGGGAGCTGTTTTTT; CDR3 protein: CASSSAPPSTGELFF
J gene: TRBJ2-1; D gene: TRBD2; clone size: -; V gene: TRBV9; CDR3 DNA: TGTGCCAGCAATAGCGGGAGCCCCTCCTACAATGAGCAGTTCTTC; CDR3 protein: CASNSGSPSYNEQFF
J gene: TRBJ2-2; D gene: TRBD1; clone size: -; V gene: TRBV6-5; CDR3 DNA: TGTGCCAGCAGTCAGGACAGGGAGGCCGGGGAGCTGTTTTTT; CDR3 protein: CASSQDREAGELFF
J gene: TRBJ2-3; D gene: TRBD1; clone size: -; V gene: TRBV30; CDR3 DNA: TGTGCCTGGAGCCAGGACAGGGCGTCGTTAGATACGCAGTATTTT; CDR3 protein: CAWSQDRASLDTQYF
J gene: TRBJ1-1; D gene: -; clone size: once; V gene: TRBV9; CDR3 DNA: TGTGCCAGCAGCCCCCGGACGGCGAACACTGAAGCTTTCTTT; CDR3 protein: CASSPRTANTEAFF
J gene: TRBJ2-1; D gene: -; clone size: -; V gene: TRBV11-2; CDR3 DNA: TGTGCCAGCAGCTTATCCCAGTGGGGGAATGAGCAGTTCTTC; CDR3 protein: CASSLSQWGNEQFF
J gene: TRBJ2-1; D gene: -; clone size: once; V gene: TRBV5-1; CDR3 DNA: TGCGCCAGCAGCTTAACACCGGACGGGTCCTACAATGAGCAGTTCTTC; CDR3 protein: CASSLTPDGSYNEQFF
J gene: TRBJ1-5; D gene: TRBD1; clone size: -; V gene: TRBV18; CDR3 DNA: TGTGCCAGCTCACCAGGGACAGGCGCTAGCAATCAGCCCCAGCATTTT; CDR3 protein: CASSPGTGASNQPQHF
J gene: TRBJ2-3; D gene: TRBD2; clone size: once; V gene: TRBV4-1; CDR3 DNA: TGCGCCAGCAGCCCCTTGGGACTAGCGAACACAGATACGCAGTATTTT; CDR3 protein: CASSPLGLANTDTQYF
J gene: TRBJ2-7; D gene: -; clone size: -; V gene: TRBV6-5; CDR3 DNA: TGTGCCAGCACCCACCCGGAGGGCGAGCAGTACTTC; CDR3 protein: CASTHPEGEQYF
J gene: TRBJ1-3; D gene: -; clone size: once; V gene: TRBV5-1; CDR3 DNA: TGCGCCAGCGGTTCCCCCAGGGAGTCTAACACCATATATTTT; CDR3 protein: CASGSPRESNTIYF
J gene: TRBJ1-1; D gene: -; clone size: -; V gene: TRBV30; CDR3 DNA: TGTGCCTGGAAGGAGGGATGGAACACTGAAGCTTTCTTT; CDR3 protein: CAWKEGWNTEAFF
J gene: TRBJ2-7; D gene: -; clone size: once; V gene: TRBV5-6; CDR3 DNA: TGTGCCAGCAGCCTGAGGGCATCCTACGAGCAGTACTTC; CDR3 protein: CASSLRASYEQYF